This T cell receptor (beta chain) appears in the sequencing data of a study of blood T cells in healthy people across ages. The CDR3 is made up of 15 amino acids. Trimming took 1 base from V and 0 from J, leaving 9 bases between them. Germline CDR1 is LGHNA and CDR2 is YSLEER. Then a second PCR, running roughly 7 to 11 cycles, was carried out with a sample-barcoded 5' primer and a J-beta primer mix. In TCRdb, the 5' RACE reads were re-called with MiXCR into one record per CDR3 protein. The table has about 590,000 distinct CDR3 sequences, around 31% seen once; the top ten hold around 16%. The sequence was collected from a woman aged 80 or over in good health. Sequenced: blood. The chain recombines TRBV4-3 with TRBJ1-2; perhaps TRBD1 as D (5 bases). CDR3 DNA sequence: TGCGCCAGCAGCCAAGGACTGGGGGCTAACTATGGCTACACCTTC. Its protein is CASSQGLGANYGYTF.